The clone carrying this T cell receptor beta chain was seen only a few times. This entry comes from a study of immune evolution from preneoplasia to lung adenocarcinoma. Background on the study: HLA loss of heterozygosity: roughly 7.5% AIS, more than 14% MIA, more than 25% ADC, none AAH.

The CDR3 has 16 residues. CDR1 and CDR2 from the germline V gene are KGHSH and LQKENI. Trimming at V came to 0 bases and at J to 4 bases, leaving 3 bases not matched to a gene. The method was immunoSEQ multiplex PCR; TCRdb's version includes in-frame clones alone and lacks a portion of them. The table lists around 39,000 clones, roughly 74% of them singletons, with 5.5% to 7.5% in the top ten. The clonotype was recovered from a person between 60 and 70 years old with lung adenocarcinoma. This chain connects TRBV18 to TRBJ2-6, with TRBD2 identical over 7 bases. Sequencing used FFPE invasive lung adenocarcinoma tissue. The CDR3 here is CASSPPGGIGANVLTF. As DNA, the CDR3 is TGTGCCAGCTCACCACCGGGAGGGATCGGGGCCAACGTCCTGACTTTC.